A selection of T cell receptor beta chains follows, all from one sample in a study of blood T cells in healthy people across ages. TCRdb processed the 5' RACE reads anew with MiXCR; each CDR3 protein has one entry. The repertoire holds hundreds of thousands of distinct CDR3 sequences, with less than 30% as singletons. Sequencing input: blood. These receptors were obtained from a woman aged 70 to 79 in good health. Each CDR3 is given with its conserved first and last residue. Fields, in order: clone size, V gene, CDR3 length, D gene, J gene, CDR3 protein, CDR3 DNA. The D gene is left open where the match is weak. Clone size is shown for a subset of rows, as once, few, many or a class of expanded clone.

>few|TRBV6-6|14|TRBD2|TRBJ2-7
CASSKGLASYEQYF
TGTGCCAGCAGTAAAGGACTAGCGAGCTACGAGCAGTACTTC
>many|TRBV29-1|16|TRBD2|TRBJ2-7
CSVSGLAESRGGEQYF
TGCAGCGTTTCAGGACTAGCGGAGAGTAGAGGCGGCGAGCAGTACTTC
>NA|TRBV10-3|14|NA|TRBJ2-5
CAISESNLAETQYF
TGTGCCATCAGTGAGTCTAACCTCGCGGAGACCCAGTACTTC
>many|TRBV29-1|14|NA|TRBJ2-5
CSVRFSPDGETQYF
TGCAGCGTTAGGTTCTCACCGGATGGAGAGACCCAGTACTTC
>few|TRBV20-1|15|TRBD2|TRBJ2-7
CSARDWGTSGYEQYF
TGCAGTGCTAGAGACTGGGGGACTAGCGGATACGAGCAGTACTTC
>few|TRBV28|14|NA|TRBJ1-4
CASRTGSVNEKLFF
TGTGCCAGCAGAACAGGGAGTGTGAATGAAAAACTGTTTTTT
>NA|TRBV5-1|16|TRBD1|TRBJ2-1
CASSLVRDSTYNEQFF
TGCGCCAGCAGCTTGGTACGGGACAGTACCTACAATGAGCAGTTCTTC
>few|TRBV29-1|13|TRBD2|TRBJ2-3
CSARLAGGDTQYF
TGCAGCGCCCGACTAGCGGGGGGGGATACGCAGTATTTT
>NA|TRBV20-1|11|NA|TRBJ2-3
CRGVGTDTQYF
TGCAGGGGAGTCGGGACAGATACGCAGTATTTT
>few|TRBV20-1|16|TRBD2|TRBJ2-1
CSALGLAGGRPNEQFF
TGCAGTGCTTTGGGACTAGCGGGGGGCAGACCCAATGAGCAGTTCTTC
>NA|TRBV29-1|14|NA|TRBJ2-2
CSVVGSSNTGELFF
TGCAGCGTTGTAGGCAGTTCGAACACCGGGGAGCTGTTTTTT
>NA|TRBV7-2|14|NA|TRBJ2-5
CASSFSRTTETKYF
TGTGCCAGCAGCTTTTCCCGCACAACGGAGACCAAGTACTTC
>few|TRBV20-1|13|NA|TRBJ1-5
CSAQDHSNQPQHF
TGCAGTGCTCAAGACCATAGCAATCAGCCCCAGCATTTT
>few|TRBV10-3|15|TRBD2|TRBJ2-7
CAISESLAGGSEQYF
TGTGCCATCAGTGAGTCACTAGCGGGAGGCTCCGAGCAGTACTTC
>NA|TRBV5-1|8|NA|TRBJ2-4
CASSLKGF
TGCGCCAGCAGCTTGAAAGGGTTC
>NA|TRBV7-9|17|TRBD2|TRBJ2-3
CASSPTRTSVSTDTQYF
TGTGCCAGCAGCCCCACGCGGACTAGCGTGAGCACAGATACGCAGTATTTT
>NA|TRBV27|13|NA|TRBJ2-7
CASSFMRNHEQYF
TGTGCCAGCAGTTTTATGCGGAACCACGAGCAGTACTTC
>NA|TRBV5-1|14|TRBD2|TRBJ2-3
CASSFAGVVDTQYF
TGCGCCAGCAGCTTCGCGGGAGTAGTGGATACGCAGTATTTT
>many|TRBV12-3/TRBV12-4|10|NA|TRBJ2-5
CASSLETQYF
TGTGCCAGCAGTCTGGAGACCCAGTACTTC
>NA|TRBV5-1|15|TRBD1|TRBJ1-2
CASSSTGQGGYGYTF
TGCGCCAGCAGCTCGACCGGACAGGGGGGTTATGGCTACACCTTC
>NA|TRBV12-3/TRBV12-4|15|NA|TRBJ2-5
CASSLSGKGRETQYF
TGTGCCAGCAGTTTGTCCGGGAAGGGGAGGGAGACCCAGTACTTC
>NA|TRBV5-1|14|NA|TRBJ1-1
CASSAGKTNTEAFF
TGCGCCAGCAGCGCGGGTAAGACGAACACTGAAGCTTTCTTT